The 4 T cell receptor beta chains below were found in one sample sequenced in a study of regulatory T cells in long-lasting Graves disease. Documented time point: newly diagnosed GD, antithyroid drugs for less than 3 months. PBMC RNA was the source of the TCR library. Combining iRepertoire HTBI primers with Arm-PCR of CDR3 regions, the authors built TCR beta libraries. TCRdb re-analysed the multiplex PCR reads in MiXCR, keeping a single row per CDR3 protein. The data show roughly 560,000 distinct CDR3 sequences, with more than 10% seen just once and approximately 9.6% held by the top ten. These data were likewise used in another study, on T cells in Graves' hyperthyroidism and ophthalmopathy.

Specimen: peripheral blood mononuclear cells (PBMCs), collected at new diagnosis, from a patient treated with antithyroid drugs. These receptors were collected from a woman aged 30 to 39 with Graves disease.

The V call is TRBV12-3 or TRBV12-4, the J call TRBJ2-7; D gene uncertain. The CDR3 consists of 12 residues. The V gene lost 3 bases and the J gene lost 6 bases, with 9 bases spanning the gap. Here the CDR3 reads CASSFVQAEQYF. CDR3 DNA: TGTGCCAGCAGTTTTGTGCAGGCCGAGCAGTACTTC.

This clonotype occurred many times. This chain uses TRBV20-1 with TRBJ1-2; TRBD1 might be the D (5 bases). The CDR3 is made up of 15 amino acids. Germline V gene lookup returns CDR1 DFQATT and CDR2 SNEGSKA (reference sequence). V gave up 0 bases and J gave up 2 bases, with 13 bases separating them. CDR3 region: CSARDLKGANYGYTF. The CDR3 DNA reads TGCAGTGCTAGAGATTTGAAAGGGGCCAACTATGGCTACACCTTC.

The chain employs TRBV4-1 and TRBJ2-5; TRBD2 is a possible D gene (5 bases). V shed 7 bases and J shed 0 bases, with 12 bases lying between them. This CDR3 has 14 residues. Germline loops: CDR1 MGHRA, CDR2 YSYEKL. The DNA of the CDR3 is TGCGCCAGCAAAGGACTTCAGTACCAAGAGACCCAGTACTTC. Its translation is CASKGLQYQETQYF.

V is TRBV7-2 and J is TRBJ2-7; TRBD2 might be the D (5 bases). With 7 bases removed from V and 3 bases from J, the gap between germline ends came to 13 bases. Germline CDR1 and CDR2: SGHTA and FQGNSA. The CDR3 has 13 amino acids. The CDR3 coding sequence is TGTGCCAGCATCAACCCGGGGTACTACGAGCAGTACTTC. It yields the protein CASINPGYYEQYF.